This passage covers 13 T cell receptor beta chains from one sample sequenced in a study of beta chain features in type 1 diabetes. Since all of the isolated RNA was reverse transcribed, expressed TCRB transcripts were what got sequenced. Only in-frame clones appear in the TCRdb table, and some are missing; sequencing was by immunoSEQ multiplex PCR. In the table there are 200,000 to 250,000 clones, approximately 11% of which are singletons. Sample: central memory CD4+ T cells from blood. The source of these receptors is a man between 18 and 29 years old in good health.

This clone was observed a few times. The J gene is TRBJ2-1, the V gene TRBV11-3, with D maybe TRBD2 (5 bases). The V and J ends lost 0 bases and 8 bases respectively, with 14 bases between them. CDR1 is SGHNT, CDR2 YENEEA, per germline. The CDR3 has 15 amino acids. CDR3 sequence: CASSLDGRSGDEQFF. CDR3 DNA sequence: TGTGCCAGCAGCTTAGATGGACGAAGCGGCGATGAGCAGTTCTTC.

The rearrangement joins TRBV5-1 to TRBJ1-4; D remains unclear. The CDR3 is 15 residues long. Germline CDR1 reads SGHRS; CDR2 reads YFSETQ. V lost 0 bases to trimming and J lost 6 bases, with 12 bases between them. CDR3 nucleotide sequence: TGCGCCAGCAGCTTGGTTGGAGTAATGGATGAAAAACTGTTTTTT. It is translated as CASSLVGVMDEKLFF.

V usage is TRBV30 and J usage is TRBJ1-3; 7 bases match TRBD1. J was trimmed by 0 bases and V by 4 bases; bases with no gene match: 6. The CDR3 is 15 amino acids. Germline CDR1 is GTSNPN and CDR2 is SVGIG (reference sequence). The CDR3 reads CAWTKTGDSGNTIYF. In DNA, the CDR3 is TGTGCCTGGACTAAAACAGGGGACTCTGGAAACACCATATATTTT.

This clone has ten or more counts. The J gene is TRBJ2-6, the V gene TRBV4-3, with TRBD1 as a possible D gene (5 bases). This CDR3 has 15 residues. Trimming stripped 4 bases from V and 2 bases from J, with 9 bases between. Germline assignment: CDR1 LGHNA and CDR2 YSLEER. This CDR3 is CASSLVGAGANVLTF. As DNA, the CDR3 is TGCGCCAGCAGCCTAGTAGGGGCTGGGGCCAACGTCCTGACTTTC.

CDR3 nucleotides: TGTGCCAGCAGCCCAGGGGGGCGCGGACAGTACTTC. Protein product: CASSPGGRGQYF. The chain combines TRBV6-5 with TRBJ2-7, with a weak D call TRBD1 (7 bases). The V gene lost 6 bases and the J gene lost 10 bases, with 16 bases spanning the gap. The CDR3 is made up of 12 amino acids. Germline V lookup: CDR1 MNHEY, CDR2 SVGAGI.

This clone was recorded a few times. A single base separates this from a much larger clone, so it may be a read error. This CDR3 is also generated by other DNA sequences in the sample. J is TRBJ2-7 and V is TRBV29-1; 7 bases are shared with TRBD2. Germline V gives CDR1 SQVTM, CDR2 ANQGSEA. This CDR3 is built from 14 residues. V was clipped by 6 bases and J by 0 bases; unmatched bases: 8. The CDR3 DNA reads TGCAGCGTGGGGCTAGCGGCTAGCTCCTACGAGCAGTACTTC. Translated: CSVGLAASSYEQYF.

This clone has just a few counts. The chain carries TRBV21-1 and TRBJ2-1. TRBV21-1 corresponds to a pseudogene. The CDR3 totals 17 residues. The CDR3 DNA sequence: TGTGCCAGCAGCAAAGGACGGGCGGTTCCATCGTACAATGAGCAGTTCTTC. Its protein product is CASSKGRAVPSYNEQFF.

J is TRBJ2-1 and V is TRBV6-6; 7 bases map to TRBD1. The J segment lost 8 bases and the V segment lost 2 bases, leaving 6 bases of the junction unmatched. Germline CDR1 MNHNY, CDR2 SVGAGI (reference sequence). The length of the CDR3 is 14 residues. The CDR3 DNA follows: TGTGCCAGCAGTTACCTGACAGGGTCGGATGAGCAGTTCTTC. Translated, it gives CASSYLTGSDEQFF.

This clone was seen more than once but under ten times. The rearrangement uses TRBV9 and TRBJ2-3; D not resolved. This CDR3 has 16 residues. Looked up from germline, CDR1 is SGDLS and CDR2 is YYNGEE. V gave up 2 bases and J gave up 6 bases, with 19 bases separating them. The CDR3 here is CASSVSHGLLTDTQYF. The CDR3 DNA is TGTGCCAGCAGCGTCAGTCATGGGCTTCTCACGGATACGCAGTATTTT.

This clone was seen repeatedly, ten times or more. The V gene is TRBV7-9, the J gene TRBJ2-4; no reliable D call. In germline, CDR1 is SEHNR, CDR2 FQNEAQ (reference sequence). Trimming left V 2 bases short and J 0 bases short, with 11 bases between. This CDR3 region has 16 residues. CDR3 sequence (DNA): TGTGCCAGCAGCTTACTCGAATCACTAGCCAAAAACATTCAGTACTTC. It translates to CASSLLESLAKNIQYF.

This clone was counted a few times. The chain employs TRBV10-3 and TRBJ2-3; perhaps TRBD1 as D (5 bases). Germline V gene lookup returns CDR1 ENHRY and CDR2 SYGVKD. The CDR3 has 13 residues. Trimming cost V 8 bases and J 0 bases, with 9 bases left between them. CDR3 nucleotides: TGTGCCATCCTTGGGGCTAGCACAGATACGCAGTATTTT. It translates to CAILGASTDTQYF.

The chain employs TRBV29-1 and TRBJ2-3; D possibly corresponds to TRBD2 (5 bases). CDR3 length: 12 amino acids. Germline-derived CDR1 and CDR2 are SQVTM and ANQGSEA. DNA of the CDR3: TGCGGGAGCGACGGAAGCACAGATACGCAGTATTTT. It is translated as CGSDGSTDTQYF.

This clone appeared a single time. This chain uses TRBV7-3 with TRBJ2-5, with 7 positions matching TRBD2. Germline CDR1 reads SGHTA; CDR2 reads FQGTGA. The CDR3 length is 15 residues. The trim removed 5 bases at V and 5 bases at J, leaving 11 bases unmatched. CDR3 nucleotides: TGTGCCAGCAGCCGCGGGAGCGGGCTTGGGGAGACCCAGTACTTC. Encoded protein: CASSRGSGLGETQYF.